This T cell receptor (beta chain) appears in the sequencing data of a study of blood T cell repertoires in COVID-19. As for the study in general: Sample material is recorded as cDNA or gDNA derived from T cells, B-cell-depleted T cells, or PBMCs.

Losses at the gene ends were 3 bases for V and 2 bases for J; bases not matched to a gene: 1. Germline assignment: CDR1 KGHSH and CDR2 LQKENI. CDR3 size: 15 residues. As processed by the authors: Estimation of nucleated cell counts relied on the amplification of reference gene primers. Assay used: immunoSEQ multiplex PCR; TCRdb lists only in-frame clones, some missing. The V and J calls and clone size were taken over from that table, and D and trimming were inferred from the DNA. The sample lists about 180,000 clones; around 85% were seen once. Participants were placed into cohorts based on the clinical history they reported. Two negative PCRs, clearance, or symptom resolution were required of recovered Cohort 3 donors.

Sequenced input: PBMCs or T cells enriched from blood (not recorded which). The rearrangement links TRBV18 to TRBJ2-1; 10 bases match TRBD1. The clonotype was recovered from a man in his forties who had recovered from COVID-19. Here the CDR3 reads CASSPGQGAYNEQFF. The CDR3 nucleotides are TGTGCCAGCTCACCTGGACAGGGGGCCTACAATGAGCAGTTCTTC. The complete variable domain, with remaining parts taken from reference TRBV18 and TRBJ2-1, reads NAGVMQNPRHLVRRRGQEARLRCSPMKGHSHVYWYRQLPEEGLKFMVYLQKENIIDESGMPKERFSAEFPKEGPSILRIQQVVRGDSAAYFCASSPGQGAYNEQFFGPGTRLTVL.